This TCR beta chain derives from a study of blood T cell repertoires in COVID-19. Study-wide background: In each case, the material was cDNA or gDNA derived from T cells, B-cell-depleted T cells, or PBMCs.

This clone appeared a few times. Methods used by the authors: Nucleated cell counts were estimated from reference gene primer amplification. The repertoire was sequenced with immunoSEQ multiplex PCR; TCRdb's copy has only in-frame clones and lacks some. The V and J calls and clone size are taken from that table; D and trimming were inferred from the DNA. The table includes about 140,000 clones, around four fifths detected once. The clonotype originates from a human donor in a cohort sampled during active COVID-19. The specimen was peripheral blood.

This chain's CDR3 is CASTLGTSGRKGQFF. The CDR3 DNA reads as TGTGCCAGCACCCTAGGGACTAGCGGGAGAAAAGGGCAGTTCTTC. The chain uses TRBV5-6 and TRBJ2-1, with 14 bases identical to TRBD2. CDR3 size: 15 residues. The ends lost 6 bases at V and 12 bases at J; junction bases unmatched: 11. Germline V gene data show CDR1 as SGHDT and CDR2 as YYEEEE.